This entry concerns a single TCR beta chain. These data originate in a study of patients and donors after allogeneic stem cell transplantation. After removal of 2 bases from V and 9 bases from J, the junction contained 10 bases not matched to a gene. The CDR3 length is 15 residues. Looked up from germline, CDR1 is LNHDA and CDR2 is SQIVND (reference sequence). From the RT-PCR reads, TCRdb called clonotypes with MiXCR, one entry per CDR3 protein. The repertoire holds 150,000 to 250,000 distinct CDR3 sequences, 35% to 50% seen once, with 33% in the top ten. The receptor comes from a human donor who was either an allogeneic HSCT recipient or a stem cell or donor lymphocyte infusion donor (not recorded which). It is not recorded whose cells these are; they may come from a transplant donor. Sequenced: blood, either unsorted or a sorted T cell fraction (not recorded which). The chain has TRBV19 and TRBJ2-1; 7 bases are a match to TRBD2. DNA for the CDR3: TGTGCCAGTAGTATATTGCCCGGGAGGAAGGGTGAGCAGTTCTTC. Its protein is CASSILPGRKGEQFF.